Shown below are 18 T cell receptor beta chains from a single sample sequenced in a study of T cells in women clearing cervical HPV infection. The method was immunoSEQ multiplex PCR; TCRdb's version includes in-frame clones alone and lacks a portion of them. The sample has 25,000 to 35,000 clones. The sample taken for sequencing was blood buffy coat. The source is a woman between 18 and 75 years old with a cervical HPV16 infection that either progressed to CIN3+ or cleared (not recorded which).

Turning to this clone: The read terminates 3 residues before the CDR3 end, so the remaining end is supplied by the germline J gene. The V gene is TRBV7-2, the J gene TRBJ1-2, with D perhaps TRBD1 (5 bases). V was pared by 5 bases and J by 4 bases, with 14 bases between. Germline CDR1 reads SGHTA; CDR2 reads FQGNSA. The CDR3 runs 14 residues. The CDR3 here is CASSPRQLSYGYTF. The part of the CDR3 DNA that was read is TGTGCCAGCAGCCCAAGACAGCTGAGCTATGGC.

On this clone itself: The read terminates 3 residues before the CDR3 end, so the remaining end is supplied by the germline J gene. The rearrangement uses TRBV11-3 and TRBJ2-3; 7 bases are a match to TRBD2. The CDR3 is made up of 13 amino acids. Trimming took 7 bases from V and 3 from J; bases not matched to a gene: 4. The germline V gene encodes CDR1 SGHNT and CDR2 YENEEA. The CDR3 here is CASMGGITDTQYF. The DNA read from the CDR3 is TGTGCCAGCATGGGGGGGATAACAGATACG.

Comment on this clone: The CDR3 is cut off 3 residues early in the read; its end comes from the germline J gene. The V and J genes are TRBV20-1 and TRBJ2-1; 14 bases are shared with TRBD2. The V and J ends lost 4 bases and 2 bases, in that order; junction bases with no gene match: 1. This CDR3 has 15 residues. The germline V gene encodes CDR1 DFQATT and CDR2 SNEGSKA (reference sequence). CDR3 bases read: TGCAGTGCTAAGACTAGCGGGGGGGCCTACAATGAG. Its translation is CSAKTSGGAYNE. The entire CDR3 protein reads CSAKTSGGAYNEQFF.

A note on this clone: Read coverage stops 3 residues before the CDR3 terminus; the germline J gene supplies the remainder. This chain links TRBV14 with TRBJ2-5; TRBD1 aligns across 9 bases. CDR1 and CDR2 (germline): SGHDN, FVKESK. This CDR3 is 15 amino acids long. J gave up 6 bases and V 4 bases, and 9 bases lay outside the gene matches. The CDR3 reads CASSPTGQGFKTQYF. The CDR3 bases that were read are TGTGCCAGCAGCCCAACAGGACAGGGGTTCAAGACC.

As concerns this clone: From the germline J gene comes the end of the CDR3, since the read stops 3 residues before it. The V and J genes are TRBV20-1 and TRBJ2-3; possible D gene TRBD1, 5 bases. This CDR3 comprises 11 residues. CDR1 is DFQATT, CDR2 SNEGSKA, per germline (reference sequence). The sequenced CDR3 bases are TGCAGTGTAGGGGAACAAGAGACG. This translates into CSVGEQET. The entire CDR3 protein is CSVGEQETQYF.

Worth noting for this clone: The germline gene is not matched at one end of the junction; a read error may be the cause. Sequencing ends 3 residues short of the CDR3 end; the germline J gene provides the rest. V gene TRBV7-8 combines with J gene TRBJ2-7; the D is unclear. The CDR3 consists of 14 residues. The germline V gene encodes CDR1 SGHVS and CDR2 FQNEAQ. CDR3 in amino acids: CARSLDPGRHEQYF. Incomplete CDR3 DNA: TGTGCCAGGAGCTTAGATCCAGGAAGGCACGAG.

Comment on this clone: The CDR3 end falls 3 residues outside the read, so it is completed with the germline J gene. The chain carries TRBV5-1 and TRBJ1-6; 10 nucleotides agree with TRBD1. V was clipped by 7 bases and J by 7 bases; unmatched bases: 5. The CDR3 covers 14 residues. Germline CDR1 is SGHRS and CDR2 is YFSETQ. This CDR3 is CASEPGQGNSPLHF. The CDR3 DNA, read in part, is TGCGCCAGCGAACCGGGACAGGGGAATTCACCC.

Worth noting for this clone: The CDR3 end falls 3 residues outside the read, so it is completed with the germline J gene. This chain uses TRBV19 with TRBJ2-2, with TRBD2 matching 7 bases. Trimming took 6 bases from V and 2 from J; bases not matched to a gene: 6. This CDR3 is built from 15 residues. Per the germline V gene, CDR1 is LNHDA and CDR2 is SQIVND (reference sequence). CDR3 protein: CASSLRLANTGELFF. Incomplete CDR3 DNA: TGTGCCAGTAGCCTTAGACTAGCCAACACCGGGGAG.

About this clone itself: The CDR3 extends 3 residues past the end of the read, so its final part is completed from the germline J gene. J is TRBJ2-7 and V is TRBV4-2; D is perhaps TRBD1 (5 bases). Germline loops: CDR1 LGHNA, CDR2 YNFKEQ. Between the trimmed V and J ends, which lost 0 bases and 4 bases, there was a span of 13 bases. The CDR3 is 15 amino acids. CDR3 DNA, as far as it was read: TGTGCCAGCAGCCAAGATGGCAGGGCCGGATACGAG. Translation: CASSQDGRAGYE. The complete CDR3 reads CASSQDGRAGYEQYF.

A note on this clone: Read data end 3 residues before the CDR3 end; the end is taken from the germline J gene. The chain employs TRBV11-1 and TRBJ2-7, with 7 positions matching TRBD1. Germline assignment: CDR1 SGHAT and CDR2 FQDESV (reference sequence). The CDR3 length is 14 residues. Germline trimming cut 0 bases from V and 6 bases from J; bases unmatched to any gene: 5. The CDR3 is CASSLATGVSEQYF. The DNA read from the CDR3 is TGTGCCAGCAGCTTAGCAACAGGGGTAAGCGAG.

A note on this clone: The read halts 3 residues ahead of the CDR3 end, with the missing end drawn from the germline J gene. The chain links TRBV6-2 or TRBV6-3 to TRBJ2-6; 7 bases map to TRBD1. The CDR3 has 15 residues. V shed 5 bases and J 1 base; nucleotides not matched to a gene: 2. Germline CDR1 is MNHEY and CDR2 is SVGEGT. The CDR3 region is CASSGTVSGANVLTF. The sequenced CDR3 bases are TGTGCCAGCAGTGGGACAGTATCTGGGGCCAACGTC.

A note on this clone: The read terminates 3 residues ahead of where the CDR3 ends, so the germline J gene completes it. The rearrangement uses TRBV6-1 and TRBJ1-2, with 7 nucleotides matching TRBD1. The V gene's germline CDR1 is MNHNS and CDR2 SASEGT. The CDR3 consists of 14 residues. CDR3 DNA (partial): TGTGCCAGCAGTGAACGCCCCAGGGGGGAAGGC. Residues: CASSERPRGEG. The whole CDR3 sequence is CASSERPRGEGYTF.

To note about this clone: The read stops 3 residues short of the end of the CDR3; the missing end is completed from the germline J gene. This chain joins TRBV7-2 and TRBJ2-7; 14 positions agree with TRBD2. The junction had 9 bases not matched to a gene; V was cut back by 0 bases and J by 5 bases. Germline V CDR1 and CDR2: SGHTA, FQGNSA. CDR3 size: 18 residues. The part of the CDR3 DNA that was read is TGTGCCAGCAGCTTAGCACCCGGGACTAGCGGGAGATGGGACGAG. Translation: CASSLAPGTSGRWDE. The entire CDR3 protein reads CASSLAPGTSGRWDEQYF.

With respect to this clone: The observed sequence ends 3 residues before the CDR3 terminus, with the missing tail filled in from the germline J gene. The chain employs TRBV5-6 and TRBJ2-1; 10 bases match TRBD2. The V segment lost 2 bases and the J segment 9 bases; nucleotides outside the gene matches: 8. In germline, CDR1 is SGHDT, CDR2 YYEEEE. The CDR3 runs to 15 residues. CDR3 loop: CASSLAAGGLVEQFF. The CDR3 bases that were read are TGTGCCAGCAGCTTAGCAGCGGGGGGGCTTGTTGAG.

Concerning this clone: The read gets to within 3 residues of the CDR3 end, and the germline J gene fills in the rest. The rearrangement links TRBV13 to TRBJ2-2; D is undetermined. Germline V gene lookup returns CDR1 PRHDT and CDR2 FYEKMQ (reference sequence). CDR3 length: 15 amino acids. CDR3 DNA, as far as it was read: TGTGCCAGCAGCCCCCGCGTTGCAACTAATGAAAAG. Protein product: CASSPRVATNEK. The whole CDR3 reads CASSPRVATNEKLFF.

Notes on this clone: The observed sequence ends 3 residues before the CDR3 terminus, with the missing tail filled in from the germline J gene. This chain connects TRBV7-8 to TRBJ1-1, with a possible D match to TRBD1 (5 bases). The V gene's germline CDR1 is SGHVS and CDR2 FQNEAQ. The CDR3 runs 14 residues. Deletions cut 1 base from V and 5 bases from J, with 11 bases between. The CDR3 here is CASSLGGLETEAFF. The covered CDR3 bases are TGTGCCAGCAGCTTAGGGGGCTTGGAAACTGAA.

As to this clone: Read coverage stops 3 residues before the CDR3 terminus; the germline J gene supplies the remainder. The chain employs TRBV7-9 and TRBJ1-2, with D perhaps matching TRBD1 (5 bases). The CDR3 is 13 amino acids. In germline, CDR1 is SEHNR, CDR2 FQNEAQ (reference sequence). The part of the CDR3 DNA that was read is TGTGCCAGCAGCCAGGGTGGGGTGAGTGAC. Its protein is CASSQGGVSD. The whole CDR3 protein is CASSQGGVSDYTF.

Regarding this clone: Read coverage stops 3 residues before the CDR3 terminus; the germline J gene supplies the remainder. The chain recombines TRBV30 with TRBJ1-1; no reliable D call. Germline CDR1 reads GTSNPN; CDR2 reads SVGIG (reference sequence). Deletions cut 0 bases from V and 6 bases from J, with 5 bases between. The CDR3 contains 11 residues. Incomplete CDR3 DNA: TGTGCCTGGAGTGTACTGTCTGAA. This translates into CAWSVLSE. The entire CDR3 protein reads CAWSVLSEAFF.